Shown below are 14 T cell receptor beta chains from a single sample sequenced in a study of T cells in Graves' hyperthyroidism and ophthalmopathy. From RNA transcripts, TCR beta CDR3 regions were amplified. Researchers ran a first-round RT-PCR on the TCR CDR3 using the HTBI primer set. TCRdb independently ran MiXCR on the multiplex PCR reads; one entry per CDR3 protein. This sample carries about 420,000 distinct CDR3 sequences, 15% to 19% of them seen once, and the ten largest clones take roughly 7.7%. Sequenced: blood. The receptors were gathered from a woman younger than 35 with Graves' hyperthyroidism.

The chain couples TRBV28 to TRBJ2-7, with D perhaps matching TRBD1 or TRBD2 (5 bases each). Germline-derived CDR1 and CDR2 are MDHEN and SYDVKM. The ends were cut back, 6 bases at V and 3 bases at J, with 18 bases in the middle. This CDR3 spans 15 amino acids. CDR3 coding DNA: TGTGCCAGCAGACCCAACCGGGACGGGCTCTACGAGCAGTACTTC. Translation: CASRPNRDGLYEQYF.

This clonotype has ten or more counts. This CDR3 is CASTFPMNTEAFF. The CDR3 coding sequence is TGTGCCAGCACCTTTCCCATGAACACTGAAGCTTTCTTT. V usage is TRBV11-3 and J usage is TRBJ1-1; D unresolved. Germline-derived CDR1 and CDR2 are SGHNT and YENEEA. The CDR3 length is 13 residues. The ends were cut back, 7 bases at V and 0 bases at J, with 9 bases in the middle. The full variable domain, completed using reference TRBV11-3 and TRBJ1-1, is EAGVVQSPRYKIIEKKQPVAFWCNPISGHNTLYWYLQNLGQGPELLIRYENEEAVDDSQLPKDRFSAERLKGVDSTLKIQPAELGDSAVYLCASTFPMNTEAFFGQGTRLTVV.

To note about this clonotype: This may arise from a read error, as a much more abundant clone is one base away. The V gene is TRBV25-1, the J gene TRBJ2-5, with 8 bases identical to TRBD2. The DNA end favors TRBJ2-1, so the J call may be wrong. Germline V gene data show CDR1 as MGHDK and CDR2 as SYGVNS. The CDR3 covers 16 residues. The CDR3: CASSVGLKRELETQFF. The CDR3 bases are TGTGCCAGCAGTGTAGGACTAAAGCGGGAGCTGGAGACCCAGTTCTTC.

This clonotype has a count of ten or more. The chain uses TRBV12-3 or TRBV12-4 and TRBJ2-3; 7 bases match TRBD2. With 6 bases clipped from V and 2 bases from J, the junction kept 8 bases outside the gene matches. This CDR3 contains 15 residues. The CDR3 region has the DNA TGTGCCAGCAGCCCAGTGGGGGGGATCACAGATACGCAGTATTTT. Its translation: CASSPVGGITDTQYF.

This clonotype was seen only a few times. This chain joins TRBV7-9 and TRBJ1-2; D possibly corresponds to TRBD1 (5 bases). This CDR3 spans 13 amino acids. Germline values: CDR1 SEHNR, CDR2 FQNEAQ (reference sequence). V lost 1 base and J lost 5, with 8 bases in between. CDR3 loop: CASSLVKGYGYTF. The CDR3 region has the DNA TGTGCCAGCAGCTTAGTGAAGGGGTATGGCTACACCTTC.

The rearrangement joins TRBV7-9 to TRBJ2-5, with TRBD2 as a possible D gene (5 bases). Germline CDR1 is SEHNR and CDR2 is FQNEAQ (reference sequence). Between the trimmed V and J ends, which lost 8 bases and 3 bases, there was a span of 7 bases. The CDR3 is made up of 11 amino acids. Written as DNA, the CDR3 is TGTGCCAGCGGGAGTAAAGAGACCCAGTACTTC. Translation gives CASGSKETQYF.

This clonotype appeared many times. This chain links TRBV5-4 with TRBJ2-5; 9 bases are shared with TRBD2. Unmatched junction bases numbered 8, after V lost 0 bases and J lost 5 bases. The CDR3 consists of 16 residues. CDR1 and CDR2 (germline): SGHNT, YYREEE (reference sequence). CDR3 nucleotide sequence: TGTGCCAGCAGCTTGGGGGGGACTAGCCGGGGGGAGACCCAGTACTTC. Translated, it gives CASSLGGTSRGETQYF.

The rearrangement links TRBV7-2 to TRBJ1-6, with D uncertain. The CDR3 extends over 15 amino acids. Germline V gene data show CDR1 as SGHTA and CDR2 as FQGNSA. The V end was cut by 1 base, the J end by 7 bases, with 11 bases between. The CDR3 DNA is TGTGCCAGCAGCTTAGGCCGGAGGGCGAATTCACCCCTCCACTTT. The encoded protein is CASSLGRRANSPLHF.

This clonotype has more than one count but fewer than ten. V gene TRBV7-3 combines with J gene TRBJ2-2; D perhaps matches TRBD2 (6 bases). The CDR3 totals 16 residues. Germline-derived CDR1 and CDR2 are SGHTA and FQGTGA. V was pared by 1 base and J by 6 bases, with 15 bases between. CDR3 nucleotides: TGTGCCAGCAGCTTAAATCGCCCTAGCGTGGCCGGGGAGCTGTTTTTT. Protein sequence: CASSLNRPSVAGELFF.

This clonotype was seen at least ten times. The V call is TRBV29-1, the J call TRBJ2-3, with 9 bases fitting TRBD2. Trimming at V came to 8 bases and at J to 1 base, leaving 13 bases not matched to a gene. Germline loops: CDR1 SQVTM, CDR2 ANQGSEA. The CDR3 is 16 amino acids. CDR3 sequence reads: CSHPRAGGFGTDTQYF. CDR3 coding DNA: TGCAGCCACCCCAGGGCGGGAGGGTTCGGCACAGATACGCAGTATTTT.

There are many counts of this clonotype. The chain links TRBV27 to TRBJ2-1; maybe TRBD2 (6 bases). Trimming pared 7 bases from V and 0 bases from J, leaving 13 bases between. Germline assignment: CDR1 MNHEY and CDR2 SMNVEV (reference sequence). The CDR3 is made up of 15 amino acids. CDR3 in amino acids: CASTPSAFSYNEQFF. The CDR3, as DNA: TGTGCCAGCACCCCTAGCGCATTCTCCTACAATGAGCAGTTCTTC.

This clonotype was observed many times. This chain connects TRBV10-3 to TRBJ2-7, with D perhaps matching TRBD1 (6 bases). The CDR3 contains 14 residues. V lost 0 bases and J 2 bases, leaving 8 bases between the germline ends. The germline gives CDR1 ENHRY, CDR2 SYGVKD. CDR3: CAISESGGPYEQYF. DNA of the CDR3: TGTGCCATCAGTGAGTCAGGGGGACCCTACGAGCAGTACTTC.

The chain couples TRBV28 to TRBJ1-2, with 7 bases fitting TRBD1. CDR1 is MDHEN, CDR2 SYDVKM, per germline. V trimming: 6 bases; J trimming: 1 base; junction bases outside the gene matches: 8. The length of the CDR3 is 15 residues. The CDR3: CASSRGDSFNYGYTF. CDR3 coding DNA: TGTGCCAGCAGCCGTGGGGACAGCTTTAACTATGGCTACACCTTC.

This clonotype was seen many times. The CDR3: CASSQPGTASNQPQHF. The CDR3 DNA sequence: TGTGCCAGCAGTCAGCCGGGGACAGCTAGCAATCAGCCCCAGCATTTT. The chain employs TRBV6-1 and TRBJ1-5; TRBD1 matches 7 bases. V dropped 5 bases and J dropped 0; count of bases not matched to a gene: 7. Germline V CDR1 and CDR2: MNHNS, SASEGT. The length of the CDR3 is 16 residues.